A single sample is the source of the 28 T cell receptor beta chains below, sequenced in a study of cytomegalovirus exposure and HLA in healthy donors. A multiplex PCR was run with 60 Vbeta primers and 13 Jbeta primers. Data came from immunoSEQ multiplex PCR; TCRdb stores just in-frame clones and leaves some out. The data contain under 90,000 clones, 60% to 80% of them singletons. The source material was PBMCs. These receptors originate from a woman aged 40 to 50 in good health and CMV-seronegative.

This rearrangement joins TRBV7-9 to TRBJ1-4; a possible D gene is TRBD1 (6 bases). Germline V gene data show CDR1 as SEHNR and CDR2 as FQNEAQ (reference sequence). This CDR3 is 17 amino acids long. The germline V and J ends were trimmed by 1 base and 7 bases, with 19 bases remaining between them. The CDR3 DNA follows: TGTGCCAGCAGCTTAGACAGGGAGTCGGTAGTCGGTGAAAAACTGTTTTTT. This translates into CASSLDRESVVGEKLFF.

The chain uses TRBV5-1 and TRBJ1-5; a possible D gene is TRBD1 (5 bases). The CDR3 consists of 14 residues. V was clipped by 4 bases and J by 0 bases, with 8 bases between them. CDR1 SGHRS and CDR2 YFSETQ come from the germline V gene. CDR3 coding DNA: TGCGCCAGCAGCCCGGGGGATAGCAATCAGCCCCAGCATTTT. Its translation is CASSPGDSNQPQHF.

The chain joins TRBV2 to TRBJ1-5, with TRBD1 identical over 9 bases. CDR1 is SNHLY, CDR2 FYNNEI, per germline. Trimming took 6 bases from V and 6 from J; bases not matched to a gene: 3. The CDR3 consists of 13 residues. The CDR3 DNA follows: TGTGCCAGCAGGACAGGGGGGGGTCAGCCCCAGCATTTT. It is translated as CASRTGGGQPQHF. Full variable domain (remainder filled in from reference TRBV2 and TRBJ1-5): EPEVTQTPSHQVTQMGQEVILRCVPISNHLYFYWYRQILGQKVEFLVSFYNNEISEKSEIFDDQFSVERPDGSNFTLKIRSTKLEDSAMYFCASRTGGGQPQHFGDGTRLSIL.

In DNA form, the CDR3 reads TGTGCCAGCAGCAAGCTAGCGGGAGGTCACAATGAGCAGTTCTTC. The encoded protein is CASSKLAGGHNEQFF. The chain uses TRBV11-2 and TRBJ2-1; 11 bases match TRBD2. Germline V gene data show CDR1 as SGHAT and CDR2 as FQNNGV. The CDR3 has 15 amino acids. Unmatched junction bases numbered 5, after V lost 5 bases and J lost 5 bases.

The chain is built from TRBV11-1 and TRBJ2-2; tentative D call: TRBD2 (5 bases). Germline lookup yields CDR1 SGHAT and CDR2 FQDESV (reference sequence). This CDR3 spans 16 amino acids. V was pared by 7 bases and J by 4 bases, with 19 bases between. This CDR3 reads CASIATPGSGTGELFF. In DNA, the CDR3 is TGTGCCAGCATCGCTACCCCGGGGAGTGGCACCGGGGAGCTGTTTTTT.

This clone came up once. CDR3 protein: CASSEVGARSGYTF. CDR3 sequence (DNA): TGTGCCAGCAGTGAGGTGGGGGCAAGAAGTGGCTACACCTTC. The rearrangement links TRBV25-1 to TRBJ1-2; D perhaps matches TRBD1 (6 bases). Trimming left V 3 bases short and J 7 bases short, with 15 bases between. Germline V lookup: CDR1 MGHDK, CDR2 SYGVNS. The CDR3 spans 14 residues.

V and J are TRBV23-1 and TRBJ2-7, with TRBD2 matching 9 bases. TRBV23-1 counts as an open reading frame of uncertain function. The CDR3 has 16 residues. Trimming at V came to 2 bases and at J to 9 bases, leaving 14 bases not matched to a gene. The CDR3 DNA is TGCGCCAGCAGTCAAGTAAGACTAGCGGCTCAGTTTGCGCAGTACTTC. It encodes CASSQVRLAAQFAQYF.

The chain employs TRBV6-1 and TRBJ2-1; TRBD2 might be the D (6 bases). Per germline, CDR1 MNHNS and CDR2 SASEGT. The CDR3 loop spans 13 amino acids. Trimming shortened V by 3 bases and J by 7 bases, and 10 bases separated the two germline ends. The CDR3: CASSEIAGNEQFF. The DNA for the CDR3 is TGTGCCAGCAGTGAGATCGCGGGGAATGAGCAGTTCTTC.

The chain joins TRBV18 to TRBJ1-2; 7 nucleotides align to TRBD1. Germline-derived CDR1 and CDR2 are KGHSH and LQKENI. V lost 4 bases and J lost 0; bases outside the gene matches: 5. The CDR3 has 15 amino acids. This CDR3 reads CASSLGQATNYGYTF. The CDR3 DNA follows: TGTGCCAGCTCACTAGGACAGGCCACTAACTATGGCTACACCTTC.

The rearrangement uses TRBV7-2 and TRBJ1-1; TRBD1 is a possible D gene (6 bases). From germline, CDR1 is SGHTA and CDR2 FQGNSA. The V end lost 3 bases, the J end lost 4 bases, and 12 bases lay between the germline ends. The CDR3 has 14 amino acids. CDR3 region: CASSFPRGGTEAFF. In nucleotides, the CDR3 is TGTGCCAGCAGCTTCCCTAGGGGGGGCACTGAAGCTTTCTTT.

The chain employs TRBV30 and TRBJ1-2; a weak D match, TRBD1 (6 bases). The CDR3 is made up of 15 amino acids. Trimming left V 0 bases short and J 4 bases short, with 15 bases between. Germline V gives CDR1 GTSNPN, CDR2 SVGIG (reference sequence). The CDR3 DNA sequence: TGTGCCTGGAGTGTCGTAGCTGGACAGCTCTATGGCTACACCTTC. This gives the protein CAWSVVAGQLYGYTF.

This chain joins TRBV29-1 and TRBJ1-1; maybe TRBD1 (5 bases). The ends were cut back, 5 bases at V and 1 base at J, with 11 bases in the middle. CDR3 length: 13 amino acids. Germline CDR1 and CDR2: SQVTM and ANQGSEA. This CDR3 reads CSVRGQPNTEAFF. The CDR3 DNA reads TGCAGCGTTCGCGGACAACCGAACACTGAAGCTTTCTTT.

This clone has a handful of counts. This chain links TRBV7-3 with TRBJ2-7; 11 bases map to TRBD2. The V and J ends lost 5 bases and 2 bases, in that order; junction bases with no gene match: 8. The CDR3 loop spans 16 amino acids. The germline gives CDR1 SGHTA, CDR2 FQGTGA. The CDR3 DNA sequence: TGTGCCAGCAGCATCCAGACTAGCGGGAATGCCTACGAGCAGTACTTC. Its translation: CASSIQTSGNAYEQYF.

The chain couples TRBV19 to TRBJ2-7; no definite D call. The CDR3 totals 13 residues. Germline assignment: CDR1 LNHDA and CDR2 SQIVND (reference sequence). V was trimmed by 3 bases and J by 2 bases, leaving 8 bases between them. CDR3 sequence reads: CASSIEHPYEQYF. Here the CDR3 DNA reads TGTGCCAGTAGTATCGAGCATCCCTACGAGCAGTACTTC.

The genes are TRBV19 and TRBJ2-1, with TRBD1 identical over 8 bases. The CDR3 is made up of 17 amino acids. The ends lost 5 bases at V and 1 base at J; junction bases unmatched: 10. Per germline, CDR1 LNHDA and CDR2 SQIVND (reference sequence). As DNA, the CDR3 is TGTGCCAGTAGTCCGACCTACAGGGGGAGGTCCTACAATGAGCAGTTCTTC. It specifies CASSPTYRGRSYNEQFF. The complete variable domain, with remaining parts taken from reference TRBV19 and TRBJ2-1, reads DGGITQSPKYLFRKEGQNVTLSCEQNLNHDAMYWYRQDPGQGLRLIYYSQIVNDFQKGDIAEGYSVSREKKESFPLTVTSAQKNPTAFYLCASSPTYRGRSYNEQFFGPGTRLTVL.

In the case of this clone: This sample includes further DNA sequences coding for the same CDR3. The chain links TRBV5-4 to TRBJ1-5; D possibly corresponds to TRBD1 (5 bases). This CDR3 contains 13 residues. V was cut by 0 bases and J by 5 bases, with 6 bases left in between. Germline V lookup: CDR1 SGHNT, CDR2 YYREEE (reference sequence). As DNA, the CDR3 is TGTGCCAGCAGCTTGGGGGGGGATCAGCCCCAGCATTTT. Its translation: CASSLGGDQPQHF.

Here the CDR3 reads CASSKQTGTNTEAFF. As DNA, the CDR3 is TGTGCCAGCAGCAAACAGACAGGGACAAACACTGAAGCTTTCTTT. The chain employs TRBV7-6 and TRBJ1-1; 7 positions match TRBD1. From germline, CDR1 is SGHVS and CDR2 FNYEAQ. V dropped 5 bases and J dropped 2; count of bases not matched to a gene: 8. This CDR3 has 15 residues. Full variable domain (outside the CDR3, taken from reference TRBV7-6 and TRBJ1-1): GAGVSQSPRYKVTKRGQDVALRCDPISGHVSLYWYRQALGQGPEFLTYFNYEAQQDKSGLPNDRFSAERPEGSISTLTIQRTEQRDSAMYRCASSKQTGTNTEAFFGQGTRLTVV.

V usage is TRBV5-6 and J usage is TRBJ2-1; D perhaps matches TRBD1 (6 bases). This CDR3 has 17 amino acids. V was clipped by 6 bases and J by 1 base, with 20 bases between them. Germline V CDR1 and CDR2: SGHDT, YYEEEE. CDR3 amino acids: CASTQSGWGLSYNEQFF. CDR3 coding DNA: TGTGCCAGCACCCAGTCCGGTTGGGGGCTGTCCTACAATGAGCAGTTCTTC.

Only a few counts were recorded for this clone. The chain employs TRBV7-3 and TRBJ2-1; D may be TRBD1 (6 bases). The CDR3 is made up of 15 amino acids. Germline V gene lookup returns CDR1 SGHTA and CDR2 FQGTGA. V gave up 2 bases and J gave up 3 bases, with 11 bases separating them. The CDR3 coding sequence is TGTGCCAGCAGCTTACGGGGACAACGCTACAATGAGCAGTTCTTC. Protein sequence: CASSLRGQRYNEQFF.

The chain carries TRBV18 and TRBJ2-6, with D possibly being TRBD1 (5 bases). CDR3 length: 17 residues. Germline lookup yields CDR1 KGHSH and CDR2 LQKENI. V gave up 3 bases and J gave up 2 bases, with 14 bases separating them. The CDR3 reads CASSPQTGSAGANVLTF. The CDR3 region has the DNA TGTGCCAGCTCACCGCAAACAGGATCGGCTGGGGCCAACGTCCTGACTTTC.

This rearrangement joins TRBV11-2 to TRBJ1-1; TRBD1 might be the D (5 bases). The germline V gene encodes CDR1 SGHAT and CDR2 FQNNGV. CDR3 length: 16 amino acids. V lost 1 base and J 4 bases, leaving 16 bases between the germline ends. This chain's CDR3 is CASSLGVQDWGTEAFF. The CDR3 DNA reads TGTGCCAGCAGCTTAGGCGTACAGGATTGGGGCACTGAAGCTTTCTTT.

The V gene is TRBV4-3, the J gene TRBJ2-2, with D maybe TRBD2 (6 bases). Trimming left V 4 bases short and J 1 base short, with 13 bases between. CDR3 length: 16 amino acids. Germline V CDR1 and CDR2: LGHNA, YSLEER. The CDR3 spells CASSPILSGNTGELFF. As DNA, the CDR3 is TGCGCCAGCAGCCCCATCCTTAGCGGGAACACCGGGGAGCTGTTTTTT.

CDR3 protein: CASSELSSYNEQFF. The CDR3, as DNA: TGCGCCAGCAGTGAGTTGAGCTCCTACAATGAGCAGTTCTTC. The V and J genes are TRBV10-2 and TRBJ2-1; no clear D gene. V was shortened by 1 base and J by 0 bases, with 4 bases between the two germline ends. CDR1 is WSHSY and CDR2 is SAAADI in the germline V gene. The CDR3 runs to 14 residues.

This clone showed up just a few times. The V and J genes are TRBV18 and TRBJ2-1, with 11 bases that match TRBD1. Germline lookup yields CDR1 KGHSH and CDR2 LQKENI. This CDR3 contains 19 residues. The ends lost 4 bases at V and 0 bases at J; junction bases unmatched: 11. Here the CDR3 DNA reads TGTGCCAGCTCACTTTATAGGACAGGGGGCTATCGCTCCTACAATGAGCAGTTCTTC. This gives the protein CASSLYRTGGYRSYNEQFF.

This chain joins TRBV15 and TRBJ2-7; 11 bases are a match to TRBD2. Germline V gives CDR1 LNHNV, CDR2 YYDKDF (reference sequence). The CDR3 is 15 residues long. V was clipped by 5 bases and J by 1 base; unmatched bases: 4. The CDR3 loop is CATSSLAGGSYEQYF. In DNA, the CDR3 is TGTGCCACCAGCTCCCTAGCGGGGGGTTCCTACGAGCAGTACTTC.

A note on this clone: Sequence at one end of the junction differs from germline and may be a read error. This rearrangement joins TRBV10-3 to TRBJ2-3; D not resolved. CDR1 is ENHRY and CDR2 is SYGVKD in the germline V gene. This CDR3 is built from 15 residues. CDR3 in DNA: TGTGCCATCAGTCAGTCGCAGGCTAGCACAGATACGCAGTATTTT. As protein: CAISQSQASTDTQYF.

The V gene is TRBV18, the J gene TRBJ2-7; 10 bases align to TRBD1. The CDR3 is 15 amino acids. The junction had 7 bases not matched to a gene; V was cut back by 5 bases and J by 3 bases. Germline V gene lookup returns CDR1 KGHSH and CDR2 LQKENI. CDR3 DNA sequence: TGTGCCAGCTCAGCTCGAGGACAGGGGGACTACGAGCAGTACTTC. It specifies CASSARGQGDYEQYF.

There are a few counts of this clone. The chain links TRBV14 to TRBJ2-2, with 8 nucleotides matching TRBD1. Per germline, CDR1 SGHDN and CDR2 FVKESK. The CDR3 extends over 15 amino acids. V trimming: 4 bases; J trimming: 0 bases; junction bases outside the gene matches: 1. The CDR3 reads CASSLRGPNTGELFF. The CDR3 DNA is TGTGCCAGCAGCCTCAGGGGGCCGAACACCGGGGAGCTGTTTTTT.